This entry features one T cell receptor (beta chain) sequence. As yet, its antigen is unknown. This record comes from a study of memory CD4+ T cells and cytomegalovirus serostatus. Measured with immunoSEQ multiplex PCR; TCRdb has only the in-frame clones, and not every one. The sample lists about 45,000 clones; around 82% were seen once. Study-wide results and caveats: The CMV-associated TCR signature appears largely within the CD4+ memory repertoire.

The sort gate was single viable CD3+CD4+CD8-CD45RO+ cells for memory CD4+ T cells. CDR1 is SGHRS and CDR2 is YFSETQ in the germline V gene. CDR3 length: 14 residues. With 4 bases clipped from V and 5 bases from J, the junction kept 5 bases outside the gene matches. The sequence was collected from an adult in good health and CMV-seronegative. Sequencing input: memory CD4+ T cells from blood. The V call is TRBV5-1, the J call TRBJ1-3; 8 bases line up with TRBD1. The DNA for the CDR3 is TGCGCCAGCAGCAACGGACAGGGCCGAAACACCATATATTTT. This translates into CASSNGQGRNTIYF.